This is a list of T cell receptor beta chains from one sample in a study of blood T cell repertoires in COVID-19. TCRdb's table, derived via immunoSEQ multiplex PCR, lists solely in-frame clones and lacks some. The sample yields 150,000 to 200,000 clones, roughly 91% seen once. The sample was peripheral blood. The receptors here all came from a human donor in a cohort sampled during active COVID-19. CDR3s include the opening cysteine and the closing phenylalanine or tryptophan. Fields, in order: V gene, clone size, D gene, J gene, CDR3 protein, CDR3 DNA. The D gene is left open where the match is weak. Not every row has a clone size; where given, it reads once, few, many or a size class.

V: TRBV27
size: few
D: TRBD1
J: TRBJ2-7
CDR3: CASSHRGAYEQYF
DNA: TGTGCCAGCAGTCACAGGGGGGCCTACGAGCAGTACTTC

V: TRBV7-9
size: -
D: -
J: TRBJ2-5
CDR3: CASSLSGGIQETQYF
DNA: TGTGCCAGCAGCCTATCAGGGGGGATACAAGAGACCCAGTACTTC

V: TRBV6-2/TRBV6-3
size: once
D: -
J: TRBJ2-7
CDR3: CASSYNRQAYEQYF
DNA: TGTGCCAGCAGTTACAATAGGCAGGCCTACGAGCAGTACTTC

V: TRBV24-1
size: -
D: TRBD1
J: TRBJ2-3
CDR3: CATSDQLRQGGKDTQYF
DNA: TGTGCCACCAGTGACCAGCTCCGACAGGGGGGGAAAGATACGCAGTATTTT

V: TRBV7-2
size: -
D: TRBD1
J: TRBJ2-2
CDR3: CASSRTGTGILAGELFF
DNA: TGTGCCAGCAGCAGAACCGGGACAGGGATCCTAGCCGGGGAGCTGTTTTTT

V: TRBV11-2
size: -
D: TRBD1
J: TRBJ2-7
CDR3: CASSLGRTGTYEQYF
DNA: TGTGCCAGCAGCTTAGGTCGGACAGGTACCTACGAGCAGTACTTC

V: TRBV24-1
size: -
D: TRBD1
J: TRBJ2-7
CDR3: CATSDSGQGLVYEQYF
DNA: TGTGCCACCAGTGATTCAGGACAGGGCCTTGTCTACGAGCAGTACTTC

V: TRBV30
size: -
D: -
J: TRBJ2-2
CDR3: CAWSKQGDGELFF
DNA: TGTGCCTGGAGTAAACAGGGTGACGGGGAGCTGTTTTTT

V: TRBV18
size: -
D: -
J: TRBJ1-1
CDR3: CASSLESGGTEAFF
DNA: TGTGCCAGCTCACTAGAGTCCGGAGGGACTGAAGCTTTCTTT

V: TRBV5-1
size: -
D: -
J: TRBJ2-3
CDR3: CASSLGTSDTQYF
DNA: TGCGCCAGCAGCTTGGGGACATCTGATACGCAGTATTTT

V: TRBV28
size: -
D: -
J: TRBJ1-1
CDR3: CASSFRVRNTEAFF
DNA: TGTGCCAGCAGTTTTAGAGTGAGGAACACTGAAGCTTTCTTT

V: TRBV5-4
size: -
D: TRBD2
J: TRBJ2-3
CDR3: CASSPRGLAGGTDTQYF
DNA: TGTGCCAGCAGCCCCCGGGGACTAGCGGGGGGCACAGATACGCAGTATTTT

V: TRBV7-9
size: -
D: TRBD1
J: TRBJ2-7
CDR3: CASSLADRGHDEQYF
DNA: TGTGCCAGCAGCTTAGCGGACAGGGGGCACGACGAGCAGTACTTC

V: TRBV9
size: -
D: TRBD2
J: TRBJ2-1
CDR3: CASSVVAGVGLNEQFF
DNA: TGTGCCAGCAGCGTAGTAGCGGGAGTGGGGTTGAATGAGCAGTTCTTC

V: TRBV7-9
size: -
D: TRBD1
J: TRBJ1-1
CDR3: CASSPTGGGTEAFF
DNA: TGTGCCAGCAGTCCGACAGGGGGCGGCACTGAAGCTTTCTTT

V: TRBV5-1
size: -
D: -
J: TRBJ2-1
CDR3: CASSLALATYNEQFF
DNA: TGCGCCAGCAGCTTGGCGCTAGCCACCTACAATGAGCAGTTCTTC

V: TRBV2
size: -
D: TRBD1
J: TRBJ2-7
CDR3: CARAGTGPYEQYF
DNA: TGTGCCAGAGCCGGGACAGGGCCATACGAGCAGTACTTC

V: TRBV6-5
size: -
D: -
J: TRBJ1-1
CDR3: CASRQGAGEAFF
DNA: TGTGCCAGCAGACAAGGGGCAGGGGAAGCTTTCTTT

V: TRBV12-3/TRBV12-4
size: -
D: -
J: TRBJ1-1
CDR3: CASRPGVGAEAFF
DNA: TGTGCCAGCAGACCAGGGGTAGGGGCTGAAGCTTTCTTT

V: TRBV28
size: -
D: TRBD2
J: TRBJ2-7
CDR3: CASSFFPQRDSYEQYF
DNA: TGTGCCAGCAGTTTTTTTCCCCAGCGGGACTCCTACGAGCAGTACTTC

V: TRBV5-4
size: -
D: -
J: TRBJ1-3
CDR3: CASSSDSYSGNTIYF
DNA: TGTGCCAGCAGCTCCGACAGCTACTCTGGAAACACCATATATTTT

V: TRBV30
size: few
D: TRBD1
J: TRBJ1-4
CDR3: CAWSSLGDSLEKLFF
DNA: TGTGCCTGGAGCTCCCTAGGGGACAGTCTTGAAAAACTGTTTTTT

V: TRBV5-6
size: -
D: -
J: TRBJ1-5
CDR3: CASSATNRDSNQPQHF
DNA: TGTGCCAGCAGCGCCACCAACAGGGATAGCAATCAGCCCCAGCATTTT

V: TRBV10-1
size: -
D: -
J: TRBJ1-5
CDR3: CASSESTEPQHF
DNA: TGCGCCAGCAGTGAGTCAACGGAGCCCCAGCATTTT

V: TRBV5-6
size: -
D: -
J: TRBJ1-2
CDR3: CASSLAVWGPSYGYTF
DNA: TGTGCCAGCAGCTTGGCCGTGTGGGGCCCTTCTTATGGCTACACCTTC

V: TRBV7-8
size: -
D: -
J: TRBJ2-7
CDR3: CASSFTGSVAYEQYF
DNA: TGTGCCAGCAGCTTTACAGGGTCTGTGGCCTACGAGCAGTACTTC

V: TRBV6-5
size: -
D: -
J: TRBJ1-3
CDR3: CASSPLRGNTIYF
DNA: TGTGCCAGCAGTCCCTTGAGGGGAAACACCATATATTTT

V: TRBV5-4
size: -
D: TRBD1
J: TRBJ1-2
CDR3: CASSRDRVRSYGYTF
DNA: TGTGCCAGCAGCCGCGACAGGGTCAGGAGCTATGGCTACACCTTC

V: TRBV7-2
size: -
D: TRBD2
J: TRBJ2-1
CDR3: CASSVSGRAIEMQFF
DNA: TGTGCCAGCAGCGTTAGCGGGAGGGCGATTGAGATGCAGTTCTTC

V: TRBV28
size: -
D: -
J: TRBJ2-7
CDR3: CASSLPVGQAYEQYF
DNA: TGTGCCAGCAGTTTACCTGTCGGCCAGGCCTACGAGCAGTACTTC

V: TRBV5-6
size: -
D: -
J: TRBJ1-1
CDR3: CASSLNLMNTEAFF
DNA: TGTGCCAGCAGCCTGAACCTAATGAACACTGAAGCTTTCTTT

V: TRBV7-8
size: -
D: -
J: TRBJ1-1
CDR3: CASSLVTLNTEAFF
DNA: TGTGCCAGCAGCTTAGTAACACTGAACACTGAAGCTTTCTTT

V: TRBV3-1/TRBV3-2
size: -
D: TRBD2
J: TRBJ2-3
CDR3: CASSSVQLAGAVTDTQYF
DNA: TGTGCCAGCAGCTCCGTCCAACTAGCGGGAGCCGTCACAGATACGCAGTATTTT

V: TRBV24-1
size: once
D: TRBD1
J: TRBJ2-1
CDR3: CATSDPTGQSYNEQFF
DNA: TGTGCCACCAGTGATCCTACGGGACAGAGCTACAATGAGCAGTTCTTC

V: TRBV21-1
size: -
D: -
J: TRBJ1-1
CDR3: CASSKAKDRGGRGAFF
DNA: TGTGCCAGCAGCAAAGCGAAGGACAGGGGGGGTCGTGGGGCTTTCTTT

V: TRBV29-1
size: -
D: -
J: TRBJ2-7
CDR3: CSVQRDTSSYEQYF
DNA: TGCAGCGTACAAAGGGACACGAGCTCCTACGAGCAGTACTTC

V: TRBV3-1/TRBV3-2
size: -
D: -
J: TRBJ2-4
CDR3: CASSQGRERNIQYF
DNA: TGTGCCAGCAGCCAAGGGAGAGAGAGAAACATTCAGTACTTC

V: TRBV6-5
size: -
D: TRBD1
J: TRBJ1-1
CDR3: CASSYSSDRDTEAFF
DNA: TGTGCCAGCAGTTACTCATCGGACAGGGACACTGAAGCTTTCTTT

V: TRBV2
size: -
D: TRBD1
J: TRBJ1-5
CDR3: CASSSNRGQPQHF
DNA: TGTGCCAGCAGTTCTAACAGGGGTCAGCCCCAGCATTTT

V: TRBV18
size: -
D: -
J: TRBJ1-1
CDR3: CASSPRDGKNTEAFF
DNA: TGTGCCAGCTCACCCAGGGATGGGAAGAACACTGAAGCTTTCTTT

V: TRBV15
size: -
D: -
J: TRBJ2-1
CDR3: CATSRSGEPYNEQFF
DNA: TGTGCCACCAGCAGATCAGGGGAACCCTACAATGAGCAGTTCTTC

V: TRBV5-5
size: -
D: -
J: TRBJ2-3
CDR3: CASSLGPRGTDTQYF
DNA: TGTGCCAGCAGCTTAGGTCCCCGGGGCACAGATACGCAGTATTTT

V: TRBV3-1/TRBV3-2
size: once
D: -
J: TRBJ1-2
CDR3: CASSGTPGGYTF
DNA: TGTGCCAGCAGCGGGACTCCGGGTGGCTACACCTTC

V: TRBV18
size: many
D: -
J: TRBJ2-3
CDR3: CASSPRQGTTDTQYF
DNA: TGTGCCAGCTCACCAAGGCAGGGCACCACAGATACGCAGTATTTT

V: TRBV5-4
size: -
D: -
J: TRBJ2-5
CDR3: CASSLRTGETQYF
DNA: TGTGCCAGCAGCCTGAGGACTGGGGAGACCCAGTACTTC

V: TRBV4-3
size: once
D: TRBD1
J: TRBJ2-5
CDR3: CASSQDSTGGRGETQYF
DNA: TGCGCCAGCAGCCAAGATAGCACAGGGGGCCGGGGAGAGACCCAGTACTTC